The rows below give T cell receptor beta chains drawn from one sample of a study of beta chain features in type 1 diabetes. The assay was immunoSEQ multiplex PCR, and TCRdb's table has in-frame clones only and misses some. The table has over 13,000 clones, roughly three quarters seen once. The material sequenced was stem cell memory CD4+ T cells from blood. These receptors all stem from a young woman with type 1 diabetes. The CDR3 runs from the conserved cysteine through the conserved F or W. A D gene is named only where the DNA matches it firmly. Size is omitted from some rows. Given values are once, few, many or a class for expanded clones.

clone_size	cdr3_length	v_call	d_call	j_call	cdr3_nt	cdr3_aa
NA	17	TRBV10-2	TRBD1	TRBJ2-2	TGCGCCAGCAGCGGTCCCGGGACAGGGAGGGGATTTTGGGAGCTGTTTTTT	CASSGPGTGRGFWELFF
NA	14	TRBV6-6	NA	TRBJ1-1	TGTGCCAGCAGTTACGCTCAGGGAGGAACTGAAGCTTTCTTT	CASSYAQGGTEAFF
few	14	TRBV11-2	NA	TRBJ2-3	TGTGCCAGCAGCTCGTTATCTTTCACAGATACGCAGTATTTT	CASSSLSFTDTQYF
NA	15	TRBV30	NA	TRBJ2-7	TGTGCCTGGAGGTACACAGGAAAGAGCTCCTACGAGCAGTACTTC	CAWRYTGKSSYEQYF
NA	16	TRBV28	NA	TRBJ2-1	TGTGCCAGCAGTTTATATGGGTTAGCGCTGGGGTATGAGCAGTTCTTC	CASSLYGLALGYEQFF
NA	14	TRBV6-1	TRBD1	TRBJ1-2	TGTGCCAGCAGTGAAATGTTAGGGGGCTTTGGCTACACCTTC	CASSEMLGGFGYTF
NA	15	TRBV6-6	NA	TRBJ1-2	TGTGCCAGCAGTTATCTGGCGGATCGTGGTGATGGCTACACCTTC	CASSYLADRGDGYTF
NA	17	TRBV9	TRBD2	TRBJ2-2	TGTGCCAGCAGCGGGCTAGCGGGAGTCGGTGACACCGGGGAGCTGTTTTTT	CASSGLAGVGDTGELFF
NA	17	TRBV18	TRBD1	TRBJ2-1	TGTGCCAGCTCACCACGCGGACAGGTCCCCCTGTACAATGAGCAGTTCTTC	CASSPRGQVPLYNEQFF
NA	13	TRBV2	TRBD1	TRBJ1-2	TGTGCCAGCAGTCAGGGGGCTAACTATGGCTACACCTTC	CASSQGANYGYTF
NA	15	TRBV5-4	NA	TRBJ2-3	TGTGCCAGCAGCCGCCGGGACACATACACAGATACGCAGTATTTT	CASSRRDTYTDTQYF
NA	14	TRBV7-2	NA	TRBJ2-2	TGTGCCAGCAGCTTTGATTCGAGCACCGGGGAGCTGTTTTTT	CASSFDSSTGELFF
NA	15	TRBV7-6	NA	TRBJ2-3	TGTGACAGCAGTTTGAGGGAAACTAGCACAGATACGCAGTATTTT	CDSSLRETSTDTQYF
NA	16	TRBV27	TRBD2	TRBJ2-1	TGTGCCAGCAGGTCCGTACTAGCGGGGGCGAACAATGAGCAGTTCTTC	CASRSVLAGANNEQFF
NA	13	TRBV2	NA	TRBJ2-3	TGTGCCAGCAGTGAGCGGGACACAGATACGCAGTATTTT	CASSERDTDTQYF
NA	20	TRBV9	NA	TRBJ2-2	TGTGCCAGCAGCCCCAGGGGGGAGAAAATGAAAGGGAGGAACACCGGGGAGCTGTTTTTT	CASSPRGEKMKGRNTGELFF
NA	13	TRBV11-2	NA	TRBJ2-1	TGTGCCAGCAGCTTATCAGGCCGCAATGAGCAGTTCTTC	CASSLSGRNEQFF
few	17	TRBV13	NA	TRBJ2-3	TGTGCCAGCAGCTTAGGACTAACAGGAACGTTCGAAGATACGCAGTATTTT	CASSLGLTGTFEDTQYF
NA	16	TRBV4-3	TRBD2	TRBJ2-1	TGCGCCAGCAGCCAAGTTAGCGGGAGGGCCTACAATGAGCAGTTCTTC	CASSQVSGRAYNEQFF
once	14	TRBV30	NA	TRBJ2-6	TGTGCCTCCTCGAAGAGCCCTGGGGCCAACGTCCTGACTTTC	CASSKSPGANVLTF
once	14	TRBV16	TRBD1	TRBJ1-2	TGTGCCAGCAGCCCGATAACAGGGGGCAATGGCTACACCTTC	CASSPITGGNGYTF
NA	14	TRBV7-2	NA	TRBJ2-2	TGTGCCAGCAGTTCCGGGGCGAACACCGGGGAGCTGTTTTTT	CASSSGANTGELFF
NA	19	TRBV13	TRBD1	TRBJ1-2	TGTGCCAGCAGCTTTCCGGTAAGGCGGACAGGGTCATCTAACTATGGCTACACCTTC	CASSFPVRRTGSSNYGYTF
few	15	TRBV29-1	TRBD2	TRBJ2-1	TGCAGCACTCACCCAACTAGCGGGATGGAGAATGAGCAGTTCTTC	CSTHPTSGMENEQFF
NA	16	TRBV15	TRBD2	TRBJ2-1	TGTGCCACCAGCAGACTTCCGGGACTAGCGGACAATGAGCAGTTCTTC	CATSRLPGLADNEQFF
few	15	TRBV30	NA	TRBJ1-1	TGTGCCTGGAGCCGCCGCGGGGGGGGAAACACTGAAGCTTTCTTT	CAWSRRGGGNTEAFF
NA	16	TRBV21-1	NA	TRBJ1-2	TGTGCCAGCAGCAAAGCGCTTTTTCGGGACAGGGTTGGCTACACCTTC	CASSKALFRDRVGYTF
NA	17	TRBV10-2	TRBD1	TRBJ1-1	TGCGCCAGCGGGGGACAGGGATTTACAGGGATGAACACTGAAGCTTTCTTT	CASGGQGFTGMNTEAFF
NA	16	TRBV27	TRBD1	TRBJ2-1	TGTGCCAGCAGTTCCGGCACCGGGACAGTACACAATGAGCAGTTCTTC	CASSSGTGTVHNEQFF
NA	16	TRBV6-1	NA	TRBJ1-2	TGTGCCAGCAGTGCCCGGACGGCCCAAGGACATCATGGCTACACCTTC	CASSARTAQGHHGYTF
NA	14	TRBV30	TRBD2	TRBJ2-5	TGTGCCTGGATCAAAGCGGGGGGTCCGGAGACCCAGTACTTC	CAWIKAGGPETQYF
NA	11	TRBV28	NA	TRBJ2-2	TGTGCCAGCAGGTCCAGGGGGGAGCTGTTTTTT	CASRSRGELFF
NA	14	TRBV10-3	NA	TRBJ2-1	TGTGCCATCAGTGGAGGGGGTCTATACAATGAGCAGTTCTTC	CAISGGGLYNEQFF
NA	15	TRBV7-9	NA	TRBJ1-1	TGTGCCAGCAGCTTTTCCCGACACGGGGACACTGAAGCTTTCTTT	CASSFSRHGDTEAFF
NA	14	TRBV27	NA	TRBJ2-5	TGTGCCAGCGGTACAATCCGGGACATCGGGACCCAGTACTTC	CASGTIRDIGTQYF
once	12	TRBV30	NA	TRBJ1-2	TGTGCCTGGACAGGGCGGCTCTATGGCTACACCTTC	CAWTGRLYGYTF
once	15	TRBV5-1	TRBD2	TRBJ2-7	TGCGCCAGCAGCCGCTCTAGCGGGAGTCTCTACGAGCAGTACTTC	CASSRSSGSLYEQYF
few	12	TRBV4-1	NA	TRBJ2-1	TGCGCCAGCAGCCAAGTAAACAATGAGCAGTTCTTC	CASSQVNNEQFF
once	13	TRBV2	TRBD1	TRBJ1-2	TGTGCCAGCAACCGGGACAGAATCTATGGCTACACCTTC	CASNRDRIYGYTF
NA	18	TRBV7-8	TRBD2	TRBJ2-7	TGTGCCAGCAGCCGATCGCGGACTAGCGGATCCTCCTCCTACGAGCAGTACTTC	CASSRSRTSGSSSYEQYF
NA	13	TRBV10-2	TRBD1	TRBJ1-2	TGCGCCAGCAGTGATCCAGGGGGCAATGGCTACACCTTC	CASSDPGGNGYTF
NA	16	TRBV5-1	TRBD1	TRBJ2-7	TGCGCCAGCAGCAGGGACAGCACTACCTTTTCCTACGAGCAGTACTTC	CASSRDSTTFSYEQYF
NA	12	TRBV29-1	TRBD1	TRBJ1-1	TGCAGCGTAGGACAGGGAAACACTGAAGCTTTCTTT	CSVGQGNTEAFF
NA	15	TRBV27	NA	TRBJ2-7	TGTGCCAGCAGTTCCCACGGGGTCAGCTCCTACGAGCAGTACTTC	CASSSHGVSSYEQYF